The 5 T cell receptor beta chains reported below all come from one sample, sequenced in a study of CXCR3-negative and CXCR3-positive naive CD8 T cells. The antigens these receptors bind are not known. Findings of the study overall: CXCR3-positive naive cells carried more hydrophobic TRB CDR3s than CXCR3-negative ones.

In preparing the TRB cDNA libraries, 5' RACE with UMI labels was used. TCRdb re-called the 5' RACE reads, yielding one record per CDR3 amino acid sequence without DNA. The sample yields over 55,000 distinct CDR3 sequences, of which the top ten take up 0.5% to 0.55%. Sequenced: naive CXCR3+ CD8+ T cells from blood. Subset described: CD45RO-CCR7+CD27+CD95- naive CD8+ T cells expressing CXCR3 (TNR3+). The source is a human donor in good health. Some clones in this sample may be carry-over from other donors' samples.

The chain couples TRBV18 to TRBJ1-2; TCRdb's D call of TRBD1 is untestable without DNA. Germline assignment: CDR1 KGHSH and CDR2 LQKENI. The CDR3 runs 14 residues. The CDR3 sequence: CASSPDRGFYGYTF.

This sequence joins TRBV27 and TRBJ2-1; absent DNA, TCRdb's TRBD1 call cannot be checked. Per the germline V gene, CDR1 is MNHEY and CDR2 is SMNVEV (reference sequence). The length of the CDR3 is 14 residues. CDR3 in amino acids: CASGSGGLYNEQFF.

The chain recombines TRBV4-3 with TRBJ2-3; without DNA, the TCRdb call of TRBD2 cannot be checked. Germline V gene data show CDR1 as LGHNA and CDR2 as YSLEER. This CDR3 has 17 amino acids. The CDR3 sequence: CASSLIIGGASGNTQYF.

This chain uses TRBV7-3 with TRBJ2-1; as DNA is missing, the TRBD1 call by TCRdb cannot be tested. CDR3 length: 14 residues. The germline V gene encodes CDR1 SGHTA and CDR2 FQGTGA. CDR3 sequence: CASSPRHSYNEQFF.

The genes are TRBV28 and TRBJ1-5; the D call of TRBD1 rests on TCRdb alone, since no DNA is present to check it. CDR3 length: 12 residues. From germline, CDR1 is MDHEN and CDR2 SYDVKM. This CDR3 reads CASSFQQGFQHF. The entire variable domain, with the rest obtained from reference TRBV28 and TRBJ1-5, is as follows: DVKVTQSSRYLVKRTGEKVFLECVQDMDHENMFWYRQDPGLGLRLIYFSYDVKMKEKGDIPEGYSVSREKKERFSLILESASTNQTSMYLCASSFQQGFQHFGDGTRLSIL.